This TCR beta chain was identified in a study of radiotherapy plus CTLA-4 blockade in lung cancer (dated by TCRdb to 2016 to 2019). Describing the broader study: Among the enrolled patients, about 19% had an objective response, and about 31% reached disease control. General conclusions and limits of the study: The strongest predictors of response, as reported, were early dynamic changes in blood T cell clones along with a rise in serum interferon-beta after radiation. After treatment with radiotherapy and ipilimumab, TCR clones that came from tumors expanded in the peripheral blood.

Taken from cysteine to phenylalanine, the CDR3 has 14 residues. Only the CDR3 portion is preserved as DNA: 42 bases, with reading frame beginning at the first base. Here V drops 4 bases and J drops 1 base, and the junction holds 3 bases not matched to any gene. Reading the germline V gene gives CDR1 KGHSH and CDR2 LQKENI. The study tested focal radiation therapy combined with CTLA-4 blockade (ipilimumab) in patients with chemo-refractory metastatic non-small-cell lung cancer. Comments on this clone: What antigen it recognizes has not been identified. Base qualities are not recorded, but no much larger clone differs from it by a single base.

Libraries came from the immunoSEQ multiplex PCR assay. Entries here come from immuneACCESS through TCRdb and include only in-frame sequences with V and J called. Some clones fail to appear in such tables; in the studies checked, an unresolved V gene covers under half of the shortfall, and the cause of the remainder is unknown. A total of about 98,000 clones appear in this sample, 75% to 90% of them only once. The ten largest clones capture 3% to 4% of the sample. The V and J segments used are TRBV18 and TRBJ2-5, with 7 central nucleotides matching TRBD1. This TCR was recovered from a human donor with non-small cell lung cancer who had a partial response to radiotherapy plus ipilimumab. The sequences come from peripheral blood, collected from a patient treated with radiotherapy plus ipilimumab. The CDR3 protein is CASSLRDSQETQYF. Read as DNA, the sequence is TGTGCCAGCTCACTTCGGGACAGCCAAGAGACCCAGTACTTC.